The rows below give T cell receptor beta chains drawn from one sample of a study of Graves' ophthalmopathy and Graves' hyperthyroidism. TCRdb processed the multiplex PCR reads anew with MiXCR; each CDR3 protein has one entry. The sample lists hundreds of thousands of distinct CDR3 sequences, around 14% occurring once. The sample consisted of blood. Source of these receptors: a woman in her thirties with Graves' ophthalmopathy. Both conserved end residues are part of each CDR3. Where a row states a size, it is once, few, many or the class of an expanded clone; other rows omit it.

V	length	size	J	CDR3
TRBV6-1	15	many	TRBJ1-2	CASSRQTQGFYGYTF
TRBV12-5	14	many	TRBJ2-5	CASGPLALFLTQYF
TRBV11-2	16	few	TRBJ2-5	CASSLAGGRAQETQYF
TRBV6-1	12	many	TRBJ1-1	CASIQPNTEAFF
TRBV6-2/TRBV6-3	16	many	TRBJ1-1	CASSPTARNPNTEAFF
TRBV20-1	13	many	TRBJ1-5	CSASGRADQPQHF
TRBV14	15	many	TRBJ2-2	CASSSRTEPTGELFF
TRBV30	12	many	TRBJ1-3	CAWSVRGDTIYF
TRBV15	16	NA	TRBJ2-7	CATSRSRDSYSYEQYF
TRBV4-2	16	many	TRBJ1-1	CASSRHRQGSGTEAFF
TRBV5-1	13	few	TRBJ1-1	CASKTGEGTEAFF
TRBV6-5	15	many	TRBJ1-1	CASSYSGTLNTEAFF
TRBV7-6	13	NA	TRBJ1-5	CASSLVGTDPQHF
TRBV18	15	many	TRBJ2-5	CASSPDLQGGETQYF
TRBV6-1	12	NA	TRBJ1-1	CASSEGQGGAFF
TRBV7-8	15	many	TRBJ2-7	CASSDPGDSLYEQYF
TRBV20-1	11	many	TRBJ2-7	CSASIGDEQYF
TRBV7-2	15	many	TRBJ1-5	CASSSLGQGSQPQHF
TRBV27	18	few	TRBJ1-6	CASSLSRTTPGQGVPLHF
TRBV5-1	14	few	TRBJ1-1	CASSAGRGGTEAFF
TRBV6-4	15	NA	TRBJ2-2	CASSSGTSGTGELFF
TRBV24-1	14	many	TRBJ1-2	CATSGLDSSYGYTF
TRBV7-2	15	many	TRBJ1-5	CASSLYWGSSQPQHF
TRBV6-1	14	many	TRBJ2-7	CASSPWGDRDEQYF
TRBV11-2	13	many	TRBJ1-1	CASSFRPDGEAFF
TRBV7-2	13	many	TRBJ2-4	CASSLDLLAIQYF
TRBV6-5	11	many	TRBJ1-2	CASSYVGIYTF
TRBV12-3/TRBV12-4	19	many	TRBJ2-4	CASSLVGRGIGAAKNIQYF
TRBV2	17	many	TRBJ2-7	CASIQTRGWDPYYEQYF
TRBV6-5	14	many	TRBJ2-5	CASSYADRGETQYF
TRBV29-1	14	many	TRBJ2-7	CSVTRDRGVHEQYF
TRBV28	17	many	TRBJ2-7	CASSPDWTSGGRYEQYF
TRBV12-3/TRBV12-4	13	many	TRBJ1-1	CASSWARPAEAFF
TRBV10-3	15	NA	TRBJ2-7	CAISETPQSSYEQYF
TRBV7-9	16	many	TRBJ2-5	CASRRRDSGPQETQYF
TRBV7-2	14	many	TRBJ1-5	CASSSRPLNQPQHF
TRBV4-2	13	many	TRBJ1-1	CASSQTTYTEAFF
TRBV6-1	16	many	TRBJ2-5	CASSKLANTFQETQYF
TRBV14	21	many	TRBJ1-5	CASSQDEGGQGASPIHQPQHF
TRBV20-1	11	many	TRBJ2-7	CSARSGREQYF
TRBV7-2	14	many	TRBJ2-7	CASSPDRNSYEQYF
TRBV20-1	13	NA	TRBJ2-2	CSARVSYSGELFF
TRBV6-1	15	few	TRBJ2-2	CASSEEGTGAGELFF
TRBV6-1	15	few	TRBJ2-1	CASSATSGEGYEQFF
TRBV6-2/TRBV6-3	19	many	TRBJ2-2	CASSYSPSGRERNTGELFF
TRBV14	13	many	TRBJ1-1	CASSQAPGSEAFF
TRBV20-1	17	many	TRBJ2-2	CSARVPGLASNTGELFF
TRBV6-1	15	many	TRBJ2-7	CASSVAVGGSYEQYF
TRBV27	15	many	TRBJ2-7	CASTPRDSPFYEQYF
TRBV6-5	15	NA	TRBJ1-2	CASSLYGTTNYGYTF
TRBV29-1	18	NA	TRBJ1-1	CSVDSAALIIASNTEAFF
TRBV12-3/TRBV12-4	14	many	TRBJ1-2	CASSPRAAFYGYTF
TRBV15	14	many	TRBJ1-1	CATTPGLLDTEAFF
TRBV28	17	many	TRBJ1-5	CASSLEGQGPFGRPQHF
TRBV5-1	16	many	TRBJ2-5	CASSLTSRTGKETQYF
TRBV15	15	many	TRBJ2-5	CATSRPNRDQETQYF
TRBV19	18	many	TRBJ1-5	CASSRGGTGTGGNQPQHF
TRBV30	19	few	TRBJ2-6	CARSHGRRGRRSGANVLTF